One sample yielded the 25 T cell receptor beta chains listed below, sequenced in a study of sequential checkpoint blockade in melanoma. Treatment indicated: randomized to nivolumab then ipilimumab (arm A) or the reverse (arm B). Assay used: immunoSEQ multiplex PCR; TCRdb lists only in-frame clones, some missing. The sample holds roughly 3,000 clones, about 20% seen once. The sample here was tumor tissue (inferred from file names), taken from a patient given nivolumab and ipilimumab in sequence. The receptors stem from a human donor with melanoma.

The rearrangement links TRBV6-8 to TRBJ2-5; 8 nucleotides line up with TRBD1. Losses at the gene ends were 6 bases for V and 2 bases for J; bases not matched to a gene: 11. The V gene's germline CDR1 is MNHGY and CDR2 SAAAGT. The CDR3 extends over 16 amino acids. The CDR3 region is CASSDTGQGEQETQYF. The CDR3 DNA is TGTGCCAGCAGCGATACTGGACAGGGAGAACAAGAGACCCAGTACTTC.

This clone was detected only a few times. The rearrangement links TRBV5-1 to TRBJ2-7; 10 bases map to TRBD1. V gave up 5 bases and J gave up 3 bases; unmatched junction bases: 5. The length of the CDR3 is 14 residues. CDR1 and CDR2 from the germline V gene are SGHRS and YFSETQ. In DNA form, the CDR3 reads TGCGCCAGCAGGGGACAGGGGACGATCTACGAGCAGTACTTC. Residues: CASRGQGTIYEQYF.

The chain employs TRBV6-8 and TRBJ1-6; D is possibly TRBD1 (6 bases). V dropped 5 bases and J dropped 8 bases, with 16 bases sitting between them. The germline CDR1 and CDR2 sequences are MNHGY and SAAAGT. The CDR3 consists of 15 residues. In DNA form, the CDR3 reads TGTGCCAGCAGTGATACAGGGTCAGTTTATTCACCCCTCCACTTT. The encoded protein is CASSDTGSVYSPLHF.

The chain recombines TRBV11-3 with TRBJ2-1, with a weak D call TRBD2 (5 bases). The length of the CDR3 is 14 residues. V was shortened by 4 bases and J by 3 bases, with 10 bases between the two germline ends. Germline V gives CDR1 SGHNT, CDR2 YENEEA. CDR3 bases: TGTGCCAGCAGCTCGAGAGGGAACTACAATGAGCAGTTCTTC. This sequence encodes CASSSRGNYNEQFF.

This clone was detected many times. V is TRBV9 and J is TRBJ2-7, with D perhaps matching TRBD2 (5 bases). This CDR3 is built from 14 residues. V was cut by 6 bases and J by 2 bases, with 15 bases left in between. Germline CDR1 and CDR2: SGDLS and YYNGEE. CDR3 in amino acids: CASTFDHGAYEQYF. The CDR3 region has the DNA TGTGCCAGCACATTCGATCACGGGGCCTACGAGCAGTACTTC.

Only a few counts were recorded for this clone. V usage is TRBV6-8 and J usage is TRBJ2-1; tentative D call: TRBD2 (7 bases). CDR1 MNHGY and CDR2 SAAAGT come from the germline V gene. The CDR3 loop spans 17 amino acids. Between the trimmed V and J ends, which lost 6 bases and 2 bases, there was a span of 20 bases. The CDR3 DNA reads TGTGCCAGCAGACCCTACCGTCGAGGGGGGGCCTACAATGAGCAGTTCTTC. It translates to CASRPYRRGGAYNEQFF.

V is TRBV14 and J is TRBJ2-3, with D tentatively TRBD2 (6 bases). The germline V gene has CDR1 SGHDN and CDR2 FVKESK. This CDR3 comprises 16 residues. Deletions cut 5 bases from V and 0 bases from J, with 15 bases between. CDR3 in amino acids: CASSDPGDPSTDTQYF. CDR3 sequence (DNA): TGTGCCAGCAGCGACCCGGGGGACCCTAGCACAGATACGCAGTATTTT.

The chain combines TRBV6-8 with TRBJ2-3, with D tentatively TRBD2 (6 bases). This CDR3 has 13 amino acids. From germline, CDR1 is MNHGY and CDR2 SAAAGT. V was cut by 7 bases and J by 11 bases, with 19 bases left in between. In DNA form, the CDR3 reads TGTGCCAGCACTACAGGACCGGGGAGGAAGCAGTATTTT. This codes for CASTTGPGRKQYF.

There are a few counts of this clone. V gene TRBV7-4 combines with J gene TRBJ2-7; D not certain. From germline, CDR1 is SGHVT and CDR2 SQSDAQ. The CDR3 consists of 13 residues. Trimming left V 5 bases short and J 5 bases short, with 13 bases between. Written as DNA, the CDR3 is TGTGCCAGCAGCCCTCCGTGGTCCAACGAGCAGTACTTC. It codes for CASSPPWSNEQYF.

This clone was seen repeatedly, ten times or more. The CDR3 loop reads CASSSPSETGPKSYTF. CDR3 DNA: TGTGCCAGCAGCTCCCCGTCCGAGACAGGTCCCAAGAGCTACACCTTC. The rearrangement joins TRBV11-3 to TRBJ1-2, with D tentatively TRBD1 (6 bases). The CDR3 consists of 16 residues. The germline CDR1 and CDR2 sequences are SGHNT and YENEEA. V shed 4 bases and J shed 9 bases, with 24 bases lying between them. Full variable domain (rest looked up from reference TRBV11-3 and TRBJ1-2): EAGVVQSPRYKIIEKKQPVAFWCNPISGHNTLYWYLQNLGQGPELLIRYENEEAVDDSQLPKDRFSAERLKGVDSTLKIQPAELGDSAVYLCASSSPSETGPKSYTFGSGTRLTVV.

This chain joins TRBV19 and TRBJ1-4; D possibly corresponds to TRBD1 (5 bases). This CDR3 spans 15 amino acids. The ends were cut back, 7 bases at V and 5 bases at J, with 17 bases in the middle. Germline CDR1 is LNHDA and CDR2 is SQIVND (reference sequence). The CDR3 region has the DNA TGTGCCAGTAAACCGGGACTAAATTCCAATGAAAAACTGTTTTTT. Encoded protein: CASKPGLNSNEKLFF.

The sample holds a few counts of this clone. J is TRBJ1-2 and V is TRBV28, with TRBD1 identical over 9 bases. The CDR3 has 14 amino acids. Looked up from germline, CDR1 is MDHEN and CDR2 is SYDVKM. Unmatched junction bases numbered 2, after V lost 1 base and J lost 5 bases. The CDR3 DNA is TGTGCCAGCAGTTTATCGGACAGGGGTTATGGCTACACCTTC. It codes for CASSLSDRGYGYTF.

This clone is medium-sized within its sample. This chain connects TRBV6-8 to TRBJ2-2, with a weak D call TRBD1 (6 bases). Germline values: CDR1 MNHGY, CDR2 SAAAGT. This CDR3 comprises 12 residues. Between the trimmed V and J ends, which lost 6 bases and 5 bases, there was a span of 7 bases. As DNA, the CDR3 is TGTGCCAGCAGCAGGGGTACCGGGGAGCTGTTTTTT. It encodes CASSRGTGELFF.

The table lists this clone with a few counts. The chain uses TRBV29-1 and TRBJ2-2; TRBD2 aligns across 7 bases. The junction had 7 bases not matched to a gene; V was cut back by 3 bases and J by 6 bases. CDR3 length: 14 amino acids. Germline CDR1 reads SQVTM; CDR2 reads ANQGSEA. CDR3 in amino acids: CSVDGRGGAGELFF. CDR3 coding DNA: TGCAGCGTTGATGGGCGTGGGGGGGCCGGGGAGCTGTTTTTT.

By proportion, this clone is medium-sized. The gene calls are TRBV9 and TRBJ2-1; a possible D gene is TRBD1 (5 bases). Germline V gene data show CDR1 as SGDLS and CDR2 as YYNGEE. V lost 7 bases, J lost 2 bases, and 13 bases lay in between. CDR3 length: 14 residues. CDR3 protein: CASGSKDTYNEQFF. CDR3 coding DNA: TGTGCCAGCGGCTCCAAGGACACCTACAATGAGCAGTTCTTC.

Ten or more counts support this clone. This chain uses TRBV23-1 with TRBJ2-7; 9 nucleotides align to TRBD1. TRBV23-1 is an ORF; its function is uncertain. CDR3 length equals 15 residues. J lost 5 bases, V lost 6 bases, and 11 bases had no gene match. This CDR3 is CASSQTDRDRDEQYF. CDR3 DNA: TGCGCCAGCAGCCAAACGGACCGGGACAGGGACGAGCAGTACTTC.

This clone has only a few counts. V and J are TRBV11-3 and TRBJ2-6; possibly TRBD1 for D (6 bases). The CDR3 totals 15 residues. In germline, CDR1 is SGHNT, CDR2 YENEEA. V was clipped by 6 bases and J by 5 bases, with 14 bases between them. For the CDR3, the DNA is TGTGCCAGCAGAAGATTCAGGGGTAGGGCCAACGTCCTGACTTTC. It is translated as CASRRFRGRANVLTF.

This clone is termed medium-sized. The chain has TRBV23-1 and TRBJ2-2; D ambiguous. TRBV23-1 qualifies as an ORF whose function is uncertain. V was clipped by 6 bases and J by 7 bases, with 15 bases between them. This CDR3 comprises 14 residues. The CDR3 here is CASSHVFDVGELFF. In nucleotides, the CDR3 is TGCGCCAGCAGCCATGTATTTGACGTCGGGGAGCTGTTTTTT.

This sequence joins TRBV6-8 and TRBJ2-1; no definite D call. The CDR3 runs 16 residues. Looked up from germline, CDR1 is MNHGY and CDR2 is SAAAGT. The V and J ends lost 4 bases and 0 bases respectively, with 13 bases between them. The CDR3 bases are TGTGCCAGCAGTTGGTACGACTGGAGCTCCTACAATGAGCAGTTCTTC. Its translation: CASSWYDWSSYNEQFF.

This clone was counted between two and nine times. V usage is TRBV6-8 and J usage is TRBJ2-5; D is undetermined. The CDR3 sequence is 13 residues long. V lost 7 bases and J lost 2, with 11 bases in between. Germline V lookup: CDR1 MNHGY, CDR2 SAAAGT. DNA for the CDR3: TGTGCCAGCAACAGACCGGCTCAAGAGACCCAGTACTTC. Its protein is CASNRPAQETQYF.

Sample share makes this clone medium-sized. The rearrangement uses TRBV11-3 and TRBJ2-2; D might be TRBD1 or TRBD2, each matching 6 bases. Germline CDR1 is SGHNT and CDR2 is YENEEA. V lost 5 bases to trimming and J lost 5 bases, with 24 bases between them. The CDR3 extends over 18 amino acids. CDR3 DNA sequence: TGTGCCAGCAGCCTGGGGGTTGTAACGCAGGGGAGGACCGGGGAGCTGTTTTTT. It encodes CASSLGVVTQGRTGELFF. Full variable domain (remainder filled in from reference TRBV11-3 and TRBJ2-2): EAGVVQSPRYKIIEKKQPVAFWCNPISGHNTLYWYLQNLGQGPELLIRYENEEAVDDSQLPKDRFSAERLKGVDSTLKIQPAELGDSAVYLCASSLGVVTQGRTGELFFGEGSRLTVL.

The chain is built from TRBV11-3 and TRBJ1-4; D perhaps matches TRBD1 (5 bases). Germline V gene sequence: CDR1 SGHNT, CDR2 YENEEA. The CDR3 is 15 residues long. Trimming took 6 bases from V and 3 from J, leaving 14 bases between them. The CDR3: CASRFQGRPNEKLFF. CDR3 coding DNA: TGTGCCAGCAGATTCCAGGGTAGACCTAATGAAAAACTGTTTTTT.

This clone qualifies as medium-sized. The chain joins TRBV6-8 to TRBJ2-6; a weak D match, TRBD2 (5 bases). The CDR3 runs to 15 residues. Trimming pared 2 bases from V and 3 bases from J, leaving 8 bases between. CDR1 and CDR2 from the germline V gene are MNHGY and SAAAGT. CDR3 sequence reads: CASSYAEDGANVLTF. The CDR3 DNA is TGTGCCAGCAGTTACGCGGAGGATGGGGCCAACGTCCTGACTTTC.

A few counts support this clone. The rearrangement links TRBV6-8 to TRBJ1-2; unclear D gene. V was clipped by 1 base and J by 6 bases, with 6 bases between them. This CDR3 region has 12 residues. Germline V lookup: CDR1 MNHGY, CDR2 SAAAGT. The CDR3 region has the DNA TGTGCCAGCAGTTACTACGGGGATGGCTACACCTTC. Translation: CASSYYGDGYTF.

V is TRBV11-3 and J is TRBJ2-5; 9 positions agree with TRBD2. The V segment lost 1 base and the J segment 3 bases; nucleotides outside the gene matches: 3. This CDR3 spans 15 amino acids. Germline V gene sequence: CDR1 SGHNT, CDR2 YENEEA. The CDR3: CASSLVVAGEETQYF. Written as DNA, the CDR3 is TGTGCCAGCAGCTTAGTAGTAGCGGGGGAAGAGACCCAGTACTTC.